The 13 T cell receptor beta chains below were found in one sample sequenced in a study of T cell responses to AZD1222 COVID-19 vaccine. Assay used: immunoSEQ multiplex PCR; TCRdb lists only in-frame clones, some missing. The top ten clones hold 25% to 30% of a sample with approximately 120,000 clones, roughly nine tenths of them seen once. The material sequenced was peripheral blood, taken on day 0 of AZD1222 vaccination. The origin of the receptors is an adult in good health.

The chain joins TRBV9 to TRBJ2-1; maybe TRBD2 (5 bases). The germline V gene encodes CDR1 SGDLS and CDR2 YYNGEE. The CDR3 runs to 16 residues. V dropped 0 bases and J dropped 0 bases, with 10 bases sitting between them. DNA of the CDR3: TGTGCCAGCAGCGTAGTTGTGGGGAGCTCCTACAATGAGCAGTTCTTC. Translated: CASSVVVGSSYNEQFF.

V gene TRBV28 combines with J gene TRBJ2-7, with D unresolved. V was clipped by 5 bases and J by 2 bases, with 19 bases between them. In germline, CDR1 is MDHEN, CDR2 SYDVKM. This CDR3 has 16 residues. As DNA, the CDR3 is TGTGCCAGCAGTCCCGTCGGTCGCACAACAACCTACGAGCAGTACTTC. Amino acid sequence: CASSPVGRTTTYEQYF.

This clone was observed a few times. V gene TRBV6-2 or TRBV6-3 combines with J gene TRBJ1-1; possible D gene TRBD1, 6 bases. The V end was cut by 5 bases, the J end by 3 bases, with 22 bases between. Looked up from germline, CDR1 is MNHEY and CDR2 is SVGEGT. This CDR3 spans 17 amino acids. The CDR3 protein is CASSQFPLGARHTEAFF. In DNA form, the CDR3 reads TGTGCCAGCAGTCAATTCCCCTTGGGGGCCCGTCACACTGAAGCTTTCTTT.

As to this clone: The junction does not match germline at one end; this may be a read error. The CDR3 sequence: CASSPPGQGRSSYEQYF. The CDR3 bases are TGTGCCAGCTCTCCACCGGGACAGGGAAGAAGCTCCTACGAGCAGTACTTC. The genes are TRBV18 and TRBJ2-7; 9 bases map to TRBD1. This CDR3 is built from 17 residues. CDR1 and CDR2 from the germline V gene are KGHSH and LQKENI.

The DNA for the CDR3 is TGTGCCAGTAGTATAGGGGGACAGGGTATCAATGAGCAGTTCTTC. Its protein is CASSIGGQGINEQFF. V gene TRBV19 combines with J gene TRBJ2-1; 9 bases are shared with TRBD1. The germline CDR1 and CDR2 sequences are LNHDA and SQIVND (reference sequence). There are 15 residues in the CDR3. Trimming removed 1 base from V and 6 bases from J; junction bases left unmatched: 4.

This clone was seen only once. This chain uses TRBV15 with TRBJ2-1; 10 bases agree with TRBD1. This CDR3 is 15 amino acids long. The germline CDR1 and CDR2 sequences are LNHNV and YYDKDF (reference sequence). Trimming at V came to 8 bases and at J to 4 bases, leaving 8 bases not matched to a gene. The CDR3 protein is CATARGTGAYNEQFF. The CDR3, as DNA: TGTGCCACCGCACGAGGGACAGGGGCTTACAATGAGCAGTTCTTC. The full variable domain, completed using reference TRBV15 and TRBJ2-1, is DAMVIQNPRYQVTQFGKPVTLSCSQTLNHNVMYWYQQKSSQAPKLLFHYYDKDFNNEADTPDNFQSRRPNTSFCFLDIRSPGLGDTAMYLCATARGTGAYNEQFFGPGTRLTVL.

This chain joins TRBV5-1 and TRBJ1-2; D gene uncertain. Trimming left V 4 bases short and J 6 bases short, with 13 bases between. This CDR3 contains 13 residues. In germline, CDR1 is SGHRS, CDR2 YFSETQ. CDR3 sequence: CASSEPQSHGYTF. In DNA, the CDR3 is TGCGCCAGCAGCGAGCCCCAGTCCCATGGCTACACCTTC.

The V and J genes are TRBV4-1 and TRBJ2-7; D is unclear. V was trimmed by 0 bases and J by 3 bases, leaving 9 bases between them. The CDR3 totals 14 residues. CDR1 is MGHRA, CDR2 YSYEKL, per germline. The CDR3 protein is CASSQDWVNYEQYF. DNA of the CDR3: TGCGCCAGCAGCCAAGACTGGGTCAACTACGAGCAGTACTTC.

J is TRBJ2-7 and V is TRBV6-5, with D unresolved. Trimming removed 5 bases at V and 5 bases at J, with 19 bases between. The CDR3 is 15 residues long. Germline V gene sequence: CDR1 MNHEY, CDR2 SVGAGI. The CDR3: CASSPSRPGSHEQYF. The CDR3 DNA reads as TGTGCCAGCAGTCCCAGCCGCCCGGGTTCCCACGAGCAGTACTTC.

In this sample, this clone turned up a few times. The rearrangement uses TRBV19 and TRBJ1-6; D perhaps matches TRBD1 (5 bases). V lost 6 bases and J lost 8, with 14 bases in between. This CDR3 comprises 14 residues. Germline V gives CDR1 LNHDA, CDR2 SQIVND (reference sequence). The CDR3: CASRRDGTDSPLHF. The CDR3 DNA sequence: TGTGCCAGTAGACGGGACGGAACCGATTCACCCCTCCACTTT.

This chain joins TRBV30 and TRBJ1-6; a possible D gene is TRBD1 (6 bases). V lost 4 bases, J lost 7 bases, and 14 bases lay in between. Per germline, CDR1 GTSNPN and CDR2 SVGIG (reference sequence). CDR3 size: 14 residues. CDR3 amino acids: CAWTTGHQNSPLHF. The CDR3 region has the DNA TGTGCCTGGACTACGGGACATCAGAATTCACCCCTCCACTTT. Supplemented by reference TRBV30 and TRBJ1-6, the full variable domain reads SQTIHQWPATLVQPVGSPLSLECTVEGTSNPNLYWYRQAAGRGLQLLFYSVGIGQISSEVPQNLSASRPQDRQFILSSKKLLLSDSGFYLCAWTTGHQNSPLHFGNGTRLTVT.

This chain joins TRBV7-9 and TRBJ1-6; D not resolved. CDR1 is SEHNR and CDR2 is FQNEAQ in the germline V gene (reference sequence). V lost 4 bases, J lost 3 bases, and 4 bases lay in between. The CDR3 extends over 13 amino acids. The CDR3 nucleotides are TGTGCCAGCAGCTCAGGCTATAATTCACCCCTCCACTTT. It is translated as CASSSGYNSPLHF.

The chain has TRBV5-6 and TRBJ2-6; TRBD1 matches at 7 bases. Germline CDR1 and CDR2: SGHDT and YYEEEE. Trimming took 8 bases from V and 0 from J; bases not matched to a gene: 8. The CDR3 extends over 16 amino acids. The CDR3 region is CASQTGAVSGANVLTF. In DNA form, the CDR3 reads TGTGCCAGTCAAACAGGGGCGGTCTCTGGGGCCAACGTCCTGACTTTC.